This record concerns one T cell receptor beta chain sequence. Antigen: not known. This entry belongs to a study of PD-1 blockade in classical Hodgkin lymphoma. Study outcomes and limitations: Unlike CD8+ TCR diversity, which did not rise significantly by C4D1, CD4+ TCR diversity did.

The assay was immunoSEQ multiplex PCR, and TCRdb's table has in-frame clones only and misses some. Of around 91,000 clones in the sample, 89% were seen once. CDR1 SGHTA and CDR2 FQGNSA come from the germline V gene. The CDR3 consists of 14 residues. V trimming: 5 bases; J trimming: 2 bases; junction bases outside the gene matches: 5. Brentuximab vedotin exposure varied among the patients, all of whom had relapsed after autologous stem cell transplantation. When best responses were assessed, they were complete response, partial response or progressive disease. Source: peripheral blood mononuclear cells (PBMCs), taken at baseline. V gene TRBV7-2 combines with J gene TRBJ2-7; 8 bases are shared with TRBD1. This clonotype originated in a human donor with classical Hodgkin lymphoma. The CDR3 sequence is CASSRTGRTYEQYF. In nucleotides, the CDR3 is TGTGCCAGCAGCCGGACAGGGCGTACCTACGAGCAGTACTTC.